This TCR beta chain comes out of a study of CD8 T cells in ankylosing spondylitis. This CDR3 has 13 residues. V gave up 3 bases and J gave up 5 bases, with 10 bases separating them. Study-level findings and limits: What appeared characteristic of ankylosing spondylitis blood was a TCR beta motif of eight highly homologous variants. Within matched ankylosing spondylitis synovial fluid, disease-linked clones were reportedly significantly enriched. Some of the motif variants had earlier been found in reactive arthritis patients' fluid and blood.

Details on this clonotype: Its specificity is unknown.

TCRdb used MiXCR to reprocess the 5' RACE reads, holding one entry per CDR3 protein. Here the sample spans about 200,000 distinct CDR3 sequences, 9.5% to 15% being singletons. This TCR was recovered from a male donor with ankylosing spondylitis or in good health (not recorded which). Sequences were obtained from blood, either unsorted or a sorted T cell fraction (not recorded which). The V and J genes are TRBV12-3 or TRBV12-4 and TRBJ2-5; no clear D gene. The CDR3 nucleotides are TGTGCCAGCAGTTTTGGGAACCTCGAGACCCAGTACTTC. Amino acids: CASSFGNLETQYF.